This entry describes one TCR beta chain. This entry comes from a study of graft-versus-host responses after intestinal transplantation. Sequenced by immunoSEQ multiplex PCR; TCRdb stores in-frame clones only, minus some. This table has about 98,000 clones, roughly 86% appearing once. The CDR3 length is 14 residues. Trimming cost V 7 bases and J 0 bases, with 12 bases left between them. Looked up from germline, CDR1 is SGDLS and CDR2 is YYNGEE. The TCR comes from a human patient who received an intestinal transplant, so some T cells may come from the graft donor. The chain couples TRBV9 to TRBJ2-3; TRBD1 or TRBD2 may be the D gene (5 bases each). The sample was PBMCs, taken 255 days after intestinal transplant. CDR3 region: CASGDGSSTDTQYF. CDR3 in DNA: TGTGCCAGCGGGGACGGTTCGAGCACAGATACGCAGTATTTT.